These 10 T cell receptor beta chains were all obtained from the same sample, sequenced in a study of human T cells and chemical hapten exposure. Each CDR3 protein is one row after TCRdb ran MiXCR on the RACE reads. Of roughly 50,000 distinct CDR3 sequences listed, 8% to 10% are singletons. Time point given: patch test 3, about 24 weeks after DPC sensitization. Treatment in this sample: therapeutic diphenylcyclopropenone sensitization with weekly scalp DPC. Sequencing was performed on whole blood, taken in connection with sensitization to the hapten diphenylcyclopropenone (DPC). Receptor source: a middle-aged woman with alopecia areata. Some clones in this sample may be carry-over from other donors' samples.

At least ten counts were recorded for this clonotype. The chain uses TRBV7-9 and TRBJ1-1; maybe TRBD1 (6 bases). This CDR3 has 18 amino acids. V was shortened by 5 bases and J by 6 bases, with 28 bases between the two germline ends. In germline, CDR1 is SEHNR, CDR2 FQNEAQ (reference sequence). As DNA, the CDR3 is TGTGCCAGCAGCCCCCCCGGGGGCTTTAGAACGAGGGGGTCTGAAGCTTTCTTT. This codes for CASSPPGGFRTRGSEAFF. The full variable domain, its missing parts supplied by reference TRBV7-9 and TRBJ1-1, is DTGVSQNPRHKITKRGQNVTFRCDPISEHNRLYWYRQTLGQGPEFLTYFQNEAQLEKSRLLSDRFSAERPKGSFSTLEIQRTEQGDSAMYLCASSPPGGFRTRGSEAFFGQGTRLTVV.

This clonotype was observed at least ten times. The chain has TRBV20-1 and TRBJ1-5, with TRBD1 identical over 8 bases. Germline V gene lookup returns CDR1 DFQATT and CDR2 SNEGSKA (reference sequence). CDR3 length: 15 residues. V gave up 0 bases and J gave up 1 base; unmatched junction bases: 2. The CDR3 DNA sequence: TGCAGTGCTAGAGATCGGACAGGGAGCAATCAGCCCCAGCATTTT. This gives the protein CSARDRTGSNQPQHF.

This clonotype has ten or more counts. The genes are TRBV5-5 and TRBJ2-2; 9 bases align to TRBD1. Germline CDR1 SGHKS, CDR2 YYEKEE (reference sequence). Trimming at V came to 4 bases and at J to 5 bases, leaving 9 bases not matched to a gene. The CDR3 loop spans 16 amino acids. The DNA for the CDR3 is TGTGCCAGCAGCCGAATAGGACAGGGGAGAACCGGGGAGCTGTTTTTT. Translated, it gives CASSRIGQGRTGELFF.

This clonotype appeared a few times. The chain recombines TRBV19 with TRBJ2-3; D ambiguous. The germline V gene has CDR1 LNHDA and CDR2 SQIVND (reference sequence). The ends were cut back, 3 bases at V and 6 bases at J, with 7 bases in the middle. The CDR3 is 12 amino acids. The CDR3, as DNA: TGTGCCAGTAGTATGACCCCTGATACGCAGTATTTT. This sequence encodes CASSMTPDTQYF.

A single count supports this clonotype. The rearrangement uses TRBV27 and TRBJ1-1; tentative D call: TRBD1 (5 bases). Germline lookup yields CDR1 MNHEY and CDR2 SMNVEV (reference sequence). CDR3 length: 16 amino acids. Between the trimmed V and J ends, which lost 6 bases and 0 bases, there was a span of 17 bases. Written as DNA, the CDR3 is TGTGCCAGCAGCAAATTTTTAGGGGATATGAACACTGAAGCTTTCTTT. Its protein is CASSKFLGDMNTEAFF.

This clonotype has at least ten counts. CDR3 loop: CASSSHSGENTGELFF. As DNA, the CDR3 is TGTGCCAGCAGCTCGCATAGCGGGGAGAACACCGGGGAGCTGTTTTTT. The chain carries TRBV7-2 and TRBJ2-2; 8 nucleotides align to TRBD2. The germline CDR1 and CDR2 sequences are SGHTA and FQGNSA. V dropped 4 bases and J dropped 1; count of bases not matched to a gene: 5. The CDR3 is 16 residues long.

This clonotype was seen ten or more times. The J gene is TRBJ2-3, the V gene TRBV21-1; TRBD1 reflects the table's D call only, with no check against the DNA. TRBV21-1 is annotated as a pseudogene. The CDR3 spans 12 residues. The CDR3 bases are TGTGCCAGCAGATATGGGCGGAATACGCAGTATTTT. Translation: CASRYGRNTQYF.

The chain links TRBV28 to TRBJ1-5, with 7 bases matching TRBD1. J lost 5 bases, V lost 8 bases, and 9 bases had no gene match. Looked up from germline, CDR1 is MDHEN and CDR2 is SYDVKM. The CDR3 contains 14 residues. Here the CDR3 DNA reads TGTGCCAGCGACCCGAGCACAGGGGATCAGCCCCAGCATTTT. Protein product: CASDPSTGDQPQHF.

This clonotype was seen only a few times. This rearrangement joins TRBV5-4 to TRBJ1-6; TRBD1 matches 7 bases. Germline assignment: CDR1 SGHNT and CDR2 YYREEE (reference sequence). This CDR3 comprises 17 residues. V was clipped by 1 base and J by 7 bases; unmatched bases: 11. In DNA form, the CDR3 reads TGTGCCAGCAGCTTGCCGACAGGGATTAGTGGGAATTCACCCCTCCACTTT. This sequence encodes CASSLPTGISGNSPLHF.

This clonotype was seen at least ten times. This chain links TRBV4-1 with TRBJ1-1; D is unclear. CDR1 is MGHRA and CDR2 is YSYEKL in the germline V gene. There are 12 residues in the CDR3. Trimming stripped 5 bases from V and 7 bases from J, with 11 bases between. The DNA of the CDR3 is TGCGCCAGCAGCGAGGTTCGAGGTGAAGCTTTCTTT. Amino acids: CASSEVRGEAFF.